This note documents a single T cell receptor beta chain sequence. Profiling relied on immunoSEQ multiplex PCR, and the TCRdb table lists in-frame clones only, not all of them. The sample includes fewer than 100,000 clones, about 81% seen only once; the top ten take 12% to 15%. This sample stems from a study of T cell responses to AZD1222 COVID-19 vaccine. The germline gives CDR1 SGHDN, CDR2 FVKESK. The length of the CDR3 is 15 residues. V shed 6 bases and J 2 bases; nucleotides not matched to a gene: 6. This clonotype was sampled from an adult who received the AZD1222 COVID-19 vaccine. The chain has TRBV14 and TRBJ2-7, with 11 bases that match TRBD2. This specimen was peripheral blood, taken 28 days after the second AZD1222 dose. CDR3 region: CASRLAGGPPYEQYF. For the CDR3, the DNA is TGTGCCAGCAGGTTAGCGGGAGGGCCCCCCTACGAGCAGTACTTC.